This T cell receptor (beta chain) was recovered during a study of OX40 agonist ivuxolimab in advanced cancers. General study findings and limits: Researchers report that CD8+ T cells had, on average, more expanded clones than CD4+.

Some clones are missing from TCRdb's copy, which holds only in-frame ones; the method was immunoSEQ multiplex PCR. The table has 20,000 to 25,000 clones, about 73% seen once. V was trimmed by 7 bases and J by 2 bases, leaving 11 bases between them. CDR1 MNHNS and CDR2 SASEGT come from the germline V gene. The CDR3 spans 13 residues. Worth noting for this clone: Antigen specificity is unknown.

The TCR comes from an adult with an advanced solid tumor such as melanoma, head and neck, liver or kidney cancer. The source material was CD4+ or CD8+ T cells sorted from blood, sampled in a trial of the OX40 agonist ivuxolimab. The V gene is TRBV6-1, the J gene TRBJ2-5; D remains ambiguous. CDR3 nucleotide sequence: TGTGCCAGCACCTTTACAGTACAAGAGACCCAGTACTTC. Translation gives CASTFTVQETQYF.